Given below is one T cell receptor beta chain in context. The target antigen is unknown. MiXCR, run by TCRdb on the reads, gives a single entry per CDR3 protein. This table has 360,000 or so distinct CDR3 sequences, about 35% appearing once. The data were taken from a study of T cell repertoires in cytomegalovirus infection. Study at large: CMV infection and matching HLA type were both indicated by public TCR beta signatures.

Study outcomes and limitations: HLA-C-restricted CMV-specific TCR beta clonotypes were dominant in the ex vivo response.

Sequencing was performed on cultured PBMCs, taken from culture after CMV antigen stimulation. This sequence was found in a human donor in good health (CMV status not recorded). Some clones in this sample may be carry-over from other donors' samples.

In nucleotides, the CDR3 is TGTGCCAGCAGGGGAGAGAACACTGAAGCTTTCTTT. This sequence encodes CASRGENTEAFF. This chain links TRBV11-3 with TRBJ1-1; D remains unclear. V was shortened by 6 bases and J by 1 base, with 6 bases between the two germline ends. Germline assignment: CDR1 SGHNT and CDR2 YENEEA. This CDR3 contains 12 residues.